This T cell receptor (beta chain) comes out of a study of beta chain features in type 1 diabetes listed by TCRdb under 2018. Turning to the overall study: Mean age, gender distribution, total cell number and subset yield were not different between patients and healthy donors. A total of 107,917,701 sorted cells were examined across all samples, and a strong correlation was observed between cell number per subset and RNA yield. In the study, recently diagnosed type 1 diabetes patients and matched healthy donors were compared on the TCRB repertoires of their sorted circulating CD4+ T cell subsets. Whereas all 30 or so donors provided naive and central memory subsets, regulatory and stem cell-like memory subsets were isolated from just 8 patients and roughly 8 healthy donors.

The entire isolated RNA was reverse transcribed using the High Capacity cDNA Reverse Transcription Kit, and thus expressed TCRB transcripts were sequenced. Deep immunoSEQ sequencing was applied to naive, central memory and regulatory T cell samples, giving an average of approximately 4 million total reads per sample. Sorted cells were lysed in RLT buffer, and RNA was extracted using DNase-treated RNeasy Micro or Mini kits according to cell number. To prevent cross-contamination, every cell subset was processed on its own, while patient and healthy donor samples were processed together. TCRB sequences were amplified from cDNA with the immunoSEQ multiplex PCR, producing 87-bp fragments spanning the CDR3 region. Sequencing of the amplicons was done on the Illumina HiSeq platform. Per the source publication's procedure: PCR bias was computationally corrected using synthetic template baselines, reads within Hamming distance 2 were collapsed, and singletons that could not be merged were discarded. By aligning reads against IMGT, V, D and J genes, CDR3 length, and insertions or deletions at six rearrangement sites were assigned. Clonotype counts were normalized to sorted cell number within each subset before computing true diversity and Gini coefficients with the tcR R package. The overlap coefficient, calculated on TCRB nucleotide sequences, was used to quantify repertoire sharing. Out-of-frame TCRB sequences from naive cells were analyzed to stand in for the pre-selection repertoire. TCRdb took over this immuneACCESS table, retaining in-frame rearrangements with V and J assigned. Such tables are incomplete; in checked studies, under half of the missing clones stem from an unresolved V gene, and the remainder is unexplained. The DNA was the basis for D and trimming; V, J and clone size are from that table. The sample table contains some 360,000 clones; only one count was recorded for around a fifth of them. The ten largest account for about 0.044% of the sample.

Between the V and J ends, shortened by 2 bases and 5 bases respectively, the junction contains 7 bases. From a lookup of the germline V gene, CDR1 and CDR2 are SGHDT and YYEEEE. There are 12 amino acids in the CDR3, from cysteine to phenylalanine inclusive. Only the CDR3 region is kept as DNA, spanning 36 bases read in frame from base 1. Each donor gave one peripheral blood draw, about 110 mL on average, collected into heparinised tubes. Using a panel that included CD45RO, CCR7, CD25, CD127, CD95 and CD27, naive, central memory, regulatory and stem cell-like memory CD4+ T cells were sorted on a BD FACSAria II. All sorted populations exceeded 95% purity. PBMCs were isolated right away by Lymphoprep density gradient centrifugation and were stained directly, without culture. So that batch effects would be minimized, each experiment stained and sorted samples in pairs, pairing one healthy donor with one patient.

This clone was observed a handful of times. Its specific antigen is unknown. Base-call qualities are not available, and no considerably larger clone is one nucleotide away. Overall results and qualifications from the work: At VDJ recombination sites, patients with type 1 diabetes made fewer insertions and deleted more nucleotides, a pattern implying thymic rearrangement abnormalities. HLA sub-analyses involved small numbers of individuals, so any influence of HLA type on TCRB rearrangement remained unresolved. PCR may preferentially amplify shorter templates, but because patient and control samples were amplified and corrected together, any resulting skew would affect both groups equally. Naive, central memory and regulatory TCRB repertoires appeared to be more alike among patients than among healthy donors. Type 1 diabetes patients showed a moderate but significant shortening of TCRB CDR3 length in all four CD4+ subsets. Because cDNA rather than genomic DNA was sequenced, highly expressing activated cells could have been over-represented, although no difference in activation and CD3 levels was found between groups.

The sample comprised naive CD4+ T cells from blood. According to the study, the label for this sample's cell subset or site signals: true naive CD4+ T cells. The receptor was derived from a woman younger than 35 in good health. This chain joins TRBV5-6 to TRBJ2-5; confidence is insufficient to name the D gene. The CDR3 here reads CASSLQQETQYF. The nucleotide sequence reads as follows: TGTGCCAGCAGCTTACAGCAGGAGACCCAGTACTTC.